This T cell receptor beta chain is drawn from a study of blood T cell repertoires in COVID-19. Across the whole study: Sites in the United States, Italy and Spain provided acute and convalescent COVID-19 samples. PBMCs, B-cell-depleted T cells, or T cells were the source of the cDNA or gDNA that made up the material.

As to this clone: Other DNA sequences from this sample encode an identical CDR3 as well.

Original processing methods: The assay estimated nucleated cells by amplifying reference gene primers. Assay used: immunoSEQ multiplex PCR; TCRdb lists only in-frame clones, some missing. V and J calls and clone size follow that table, whereas D and trimming were derived from the DNA. The data show roughly 190,000 clones, about 93% seen once. This CDR3 comprises 13 residues. Unmatched junction bases numbered 0, after V lost 2 bases and J lost 4 bases. CDR1 is SGDLS and CDR2 is YYNGEE in the germline V gene. Material for sequencing was peripheral blood. This rearrangement joins TRBV9 to TRBJ1-5; 7 bases agree with TRBD1. This sequence was found in a man aged 50-59 years with acute or convalescent COVID-19. DNA for the CDR3: TGTGCCAGCAGCGTGACAGGGAATCAGCCCCAGCATTTT. Its translation: CASSVTGNQPQHF.